This entry concerns a single TCR beta chain. Its antigen is as yet unknown. These data belong to a study of T cell responses to AZD1222 COVID-19 vaccine. Study-wide points: Repertoire collection took place solely once the T cell response had peaked. Only 6 or 7 individuals given AZD1222 were seropositive at baseline. CD4 TCRs covered the whole spike, strongest at regions 160-218 and 743-854.

Trimming took 7 bases from V and 7 from J, leaving 13 bases between them. The length of the CDR3 is 11 residues. Germline loops: CDR1 GTSNPN, CDR2 SVGIG (reference sequence). Profiled with immunoSEQ multiplex PCR; TCRdb holds only in-frame clones, not every one. The table includes 150,000 or so clones, 90% to 95% detected once. The chain has TRBV30 and TRBJ1-2, with D uncertain. The receptor comes from an adult who received the AZD1222 COVID-19 vaccine. The starting material was peripheral blood, obtained 28 days after the second AZD1222 dose. This CDR3 is CASYPVPGYTF. CDR3 bases: TGTGCCTCCTATCCGGTTCCTGGCTACACCTTC.